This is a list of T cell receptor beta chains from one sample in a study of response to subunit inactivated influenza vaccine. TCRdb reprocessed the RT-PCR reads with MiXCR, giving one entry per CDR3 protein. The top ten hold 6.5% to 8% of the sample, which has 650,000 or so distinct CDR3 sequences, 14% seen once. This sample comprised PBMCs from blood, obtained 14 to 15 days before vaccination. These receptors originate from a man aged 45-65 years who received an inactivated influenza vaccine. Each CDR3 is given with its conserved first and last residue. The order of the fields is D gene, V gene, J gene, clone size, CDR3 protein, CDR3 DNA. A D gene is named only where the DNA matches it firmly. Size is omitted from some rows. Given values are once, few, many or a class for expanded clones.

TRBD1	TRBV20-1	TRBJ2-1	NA	CSASPRTGIHEQFF	TGCAGTGCTAGCCCACGGACAGGGATCCATGAGCAGTTCTTC
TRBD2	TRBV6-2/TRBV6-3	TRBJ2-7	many	CASSSLEREGYEQYF	TGTGCCAGCAGTTCGTTGGAACGGGAGGGTTACGAGCAGTACTTC
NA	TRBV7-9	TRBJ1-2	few	CASSFSGGGYTF	TGTGCCAGCAGCTTCTCTGGTGGAGGCTACACCTTC
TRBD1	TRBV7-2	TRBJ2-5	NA	CASSWDRQETQYF	TGTGCCAGCAGCTGGGACAGACAAGAGACCCAGTACTTC
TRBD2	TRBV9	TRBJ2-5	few	CASSVAGGYQETQYF	TGTGCCAGCAGCGTAGCGGGGGGGTACCAAGAGACCCAGTACTTC
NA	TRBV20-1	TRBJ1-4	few	CSASGGALNEKLFF	TGCAGTGCTAGCGGGGGGGCCCTAAATGAAAAACTGTTTTTT
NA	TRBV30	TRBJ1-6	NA	CAWSVVGGFSSPLHF	TGTGCCTGGAGTGTAGTGGGGGGATTTAGTTCACCCCTCCACTTT
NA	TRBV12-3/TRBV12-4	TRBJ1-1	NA	CASSGDAQGAFF	TGTGCCAGCAGTGGCGACGCACAGGGAGCTTTCTTT
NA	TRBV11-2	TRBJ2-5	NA	CASSFHSAQETQYF	TGTGCCAGCAGCTTTCATTCAGCGCAGGAGACCCAGTACTTC
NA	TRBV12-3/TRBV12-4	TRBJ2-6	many	CASTPRRGISGANVLTF	TGTGCCAGCACCCCCCGTAGGGGGATCTCTGGGGCCAACGTCCTGACTTTC
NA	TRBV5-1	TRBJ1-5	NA	CASSLDGLNNPQHF	TGCGCCAGCAGCCTGGACGGGCTGAATAATCCCCAGCATTTT
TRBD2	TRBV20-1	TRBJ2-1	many	CSASRLAGRVSYNEQFF	TGCAGTGCTAGTAGGCTAGCGGGACGCGTGTCCTACAATGAGCAGTTCTTC
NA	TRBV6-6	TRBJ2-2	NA	CASSTGSVGELFF	TGTGCCAGCAGTACAGGGAGCGTCGGGGAGCTGTTTTTT
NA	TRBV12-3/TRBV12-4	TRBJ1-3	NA	CASSSQGDKRSGNTLYF	TGTGCCAGCAGTTCCCAAGGGGACAAGAGATCTGGAAACACCTTATATTTT
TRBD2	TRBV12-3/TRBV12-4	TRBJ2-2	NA	CASSSTSGASGELFF	TGTGCCAGCAGTTCTACTAGCGGGGCATCCGGGGAGCTGTTTTTT
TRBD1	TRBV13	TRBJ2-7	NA	CASSYRQGTYEQYF	TGTGCCAGCAGCTACCGACAGGGGACCTACGAGCAGTACTTC
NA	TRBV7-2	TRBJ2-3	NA	CASSPFGGRTDTQYF	TGTGCCAGCAGCCCGTTCGGGGGGCGTACAGATACGCAGTATTTT
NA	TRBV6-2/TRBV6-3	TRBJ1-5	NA	CASSPNWGSNQPQHF	TGTGCCAGCAGTCCAAACTGGGGCAGCAATCAGCCCCAGCATTTT
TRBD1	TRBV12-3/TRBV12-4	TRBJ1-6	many	CASSFDRGGSPLHF	TGTGCCAGCAGTTTTGACAGGGGTGGTTCACCCCTCCACTTT
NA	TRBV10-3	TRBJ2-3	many	CAISDPGLGAADTQYF	TGTGCCATCAGTGACCCCGGCTTGGGGGCGGCAGATACGCAGTATTTT